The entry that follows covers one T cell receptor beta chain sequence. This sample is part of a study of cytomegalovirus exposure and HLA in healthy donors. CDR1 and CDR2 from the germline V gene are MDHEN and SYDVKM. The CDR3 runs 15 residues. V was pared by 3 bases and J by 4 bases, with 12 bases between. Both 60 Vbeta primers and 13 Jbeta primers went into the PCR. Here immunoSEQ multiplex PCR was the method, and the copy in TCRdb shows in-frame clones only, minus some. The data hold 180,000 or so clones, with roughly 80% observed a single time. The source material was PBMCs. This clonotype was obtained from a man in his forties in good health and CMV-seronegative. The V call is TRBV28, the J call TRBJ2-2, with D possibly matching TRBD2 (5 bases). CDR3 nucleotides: TGTGCCAGCAGTTTCCTGAGGGATCGCACCGGGGAGCTGTTTTTT. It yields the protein CASSFLRDRTGELFF.